This T cell receptor (beta chain) was profiled in a study of T cell responses to AZD1222 COVID-19 vaccine. The CDR3 runs 16 residues. Per germline, CDR1 SNHLY and CDR2 FYNNEI. J gave up 5 bases and V 3 bases, and 10 bases lay outside the gene matches. Clones were read by immunoSEQ multiplex PCR, and TCRdb kept only the in-frame ones, dropping some. Among over 110,000 clones, 80% to 90% were seen once, and the ten largest hold about 1.5%. As concerns this clone: Its antigen is unidentified.

Findings and caveats of the study: Researchers report vaccine-associated CD4 TCRs spanning spike, with dominance at 160-218 and 743-854.

V and J are TRBV2 and TRBJ1-5; 7 positions agree with TRBD1. This receptor was obtained from an adult in good health. The sample in question was peripheral blood, obtained on day 0 of AZD1222 vaccination. Here the CDR3 DNA reads TGTGCCAGCAGTGACGACAGGGTAACAAGCGATCAGCCCCAGCATTTT. This encodes CASSDDRVTSDQPQHF.